This record concerns one T cell receptor beta chain sequence. Its antigen is not known. This specimen comes from a study of T cell responses to AZD1222 COVID-19 vaccine. Study-wide results and limits: Nearly half of the spike-specific TCRs reportedly recognize variant regions that carry no mutations. Vaccination with two AZD1222 doses was followed by a rise in Spike-specific TCR breadth and depth. Dominant at 160-218 and 743-854, vaccine-associated CD4 TCRs also spanned spike.

This CDR3 is built from 16 residues. Trimming pared 6 bases from V and 3 bases from J, leaving 21 bases between. Germline V lookup: CDR1 MGHRA, CDR2 YSYEKL. Pooling of second doses given at about 4 or about 12 weeks was done. Generated by immunoSEQ multiplex PCR, the TCRdb table keeps only in-frame clones and is missing some. The repertoire has roughly 35,000 clones, approximately 84% of them found once; the top ten carry 11%. Here the sequenced sample was peripheral blood, taken 28 days after the second AZD1222 dose. The chain combines TRBV4-1 with TRBJ2-7, with D perhaps matching TRBD1 (6 bases). The TCR sequence derives from an adult who received the AZD1222 COVID-19 vaccine. The CDR3 sequence: CASRQTDVDRVYEQYF. The CDR3 bases are TGCGCCAGCAGACAAACAGACGTGGACAGAGTCTACGAGCAGTACTTC.